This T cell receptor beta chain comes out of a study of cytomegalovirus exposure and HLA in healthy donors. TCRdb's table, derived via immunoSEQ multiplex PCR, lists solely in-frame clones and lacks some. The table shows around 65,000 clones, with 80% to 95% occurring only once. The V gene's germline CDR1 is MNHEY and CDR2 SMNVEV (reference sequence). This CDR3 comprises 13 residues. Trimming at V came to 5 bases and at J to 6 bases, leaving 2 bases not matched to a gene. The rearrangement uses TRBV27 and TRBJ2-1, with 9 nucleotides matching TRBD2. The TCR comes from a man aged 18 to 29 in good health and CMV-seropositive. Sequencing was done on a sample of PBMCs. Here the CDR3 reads CASSVRGGNEQFF. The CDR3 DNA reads TGTGCCAGCAGTGTGCGGGGGGGCAATGAGCAGTTCTTC.